This T cell receptor (beta chain) came from a study of blood T cell repertoires in COVID-19. Overall study: From the United States, Italy and Spain came samples of acute and convalescent COVID-19. Sample material is recorded as cDNA or gDNA derived from T cells, B-cell-depleted T cells, or PBMCs.

Method: immunoSEQ multiplex PCR; TCRdb's copy keeps in-frame clones and lacks some. The sample holds 130,000 to 150,000 clones, approximately 87% seen once. The ends were cut back, 5 bases at V and 0 bases at J, with 16 bases in the middle. This CDR3 has 16 residues. Per the germline V gene, CDR1 is MNHEY and CDR2 is SMNVEV (reference sequence). Each recovered donor of Cohort 3 presented with two negative PCRs, clearance, or symptom resolution. This chain uses TRBV27 with TRBJ1-2; D ambiguous. Sequenced input: PBMCs or T cells enriched from blood (not recorded which). This TCR derives from a man aged 60 to 75 who had recovered from COVID-19. The CDR3 spells CASSLSPTGANYGYTF. CDR3 in DNA: TGTGCCAGCAGTCTTTCCCCGACGGGAGCTAACTATGGCTACACCTTC.